This is a list of T cell receptor beta chains from one sample in a study of OX40 agonist ivuxolimab in advanced cancers. Profiled with immunoSEQ multiplex PCR; TCRdb holds only in-frame clones, not every one. There are 67,000 or so clones in the sample; roughly 85% occur only once, and about 2.7% lies in the top ten. The specimen comprised CD4+ or CD8+ T cells sorted from blood, sampled in a trial of the OX40 agonist ivuxolimab. The receptor source for this set is an adult with an advanced solid tumor such as melanoma, head and neck, liver or kidney cancer. The CDR3 runs from the conserved cysteine through the conserved F or W. Fields, in order: V gene, D gene, clone size, J gene, CDR3 protein, CDR3 DNA. D genes are given only for firm matches. Only part of the rows carry a size: once, few, many, or a class if the clone is expanded.

TRBV2	TRBD2	-	TRBJ2-7	CASTQWAGGSYEQYF	TGTGCCAGCACCCAGTGGGCGGGGGGCTCCTACGAGCAGTACTTC
TRBV2	TRBD1	-	TRBJ2-2	CASSPIIPGQGRTGELFF	TGTGCCAGCAGTCCGATAATACCGGGACAGGGTAGGACCGGGGAGCTGTTTTTT
TRBV7-9	-	-	TRBJ1-5	CASSLEGLGKPQHF	TGTGCCAGCAGCTTAGAGGGGTTGGGGAAGCCCCAGCATTTT
TRBV5-1	-	once	TRBJ2-6	CASSKGTPGANVLTF	TGCGCCAGCAGCAAGGGGACCCCTGGGGCCAACGTCCTGACTTTC
TRBV19	TRBD1	-	TRBJ2-5	CASSIRGLEQETQYF	TGTGCCAGTAGTATCAGGGGGCTTGAGCAAGAGACCCAGTACTTC
TRBV7-9	-	-	TRBJ2-7	CASSWPSAGHSYEQYF	TGTGCCAGCAGCTGGCCATCTGCGGGGCACTCCTACGAGCAGTACTTC
TRBV9	-	-	TRBJ2-7	CASSVGQRNSYEQYF	TGTGCCAGCAGCGTCGGACAGCGAAACTCCTACGAGCAGTACTTC
TRBV4-2	TRBD2	-	TRBJ2-1	CASSQEGTSGVQYNEQFF	TGTGCCAGCAGCCAAGAGGGGACTAGCGGGGTTCAATACAATGAGCAGTTCTTC
TRBV4-3	TRBD1	-	TRBJ2-1	CASSLGTGGSGEQFF	TGCGCCAGCAGCCTCGGGACAGGGGGTTCAGGTGAGCAGTTCTTC
TRBV19	-	once	TRBJ1-2	CASKGQGNYGYTF	TGTGCCAGTAAGGGGCAGGGCAACTATGGCTACACCTTC
TRBV5-6	-	-	TRBJ2-2	CASNTGYKNTGELFF	TGTGCCAGCAACACAGGATATAAGAACACCGGGGAGCTGTTTTTT
TRBV11-2	TRBD2	-	TRBJ2-7	CASSSPSGRNEQYF	TGTGCCAGCAGCTCTCCTAGCGGGCGGAACGAGCAGTACTTC
TRBV4-1	TRBD2	-	TRBJ2-3	CASSQDVQRGLDTQYF	TGCGCCAGCAGCCAAGATGTCCAGCGGGGGTTAGATACGCAGTATTTT
TRBV7-9	TRBD2	-	TRBJ2-3	CASSEGLAGGPTDTQYF	TGTGCCAGCAGCGAAGGACTAGCGGGGGGGCCCACAGATACGCAGTATTTT
TRBV5-4	-	-	TRBJ2-2	CASSLASNTGELFF	TGTGCCAGCAGCTTGGCCAGCAACACCGGGGAGCTGTTTTTT
TRBV6-1	-	-	TRBJ2-7	CASSEAHGTHYEQYF	TGTGCCAGCAGTGAAGCTCACGGGACGCACTACGAGCAGTACTTC